This T cell receptor beta chain came from a study of T cells in localized non-small cell lung cancer. Study-wide points: An association was observed between higher blood T cell density and longer overall survival. Turning up in adjacent lung were a median about 61 of the top 100 tumor clones.

This clone is medium-sized (0.01 to 0.1%) by share. Its antigen is not known. CDR3 length equals 15 residues. V dropped 5 bases and J dropped 3; count of bases not matched to a gene: 8. Germline lookup yields CDR1 SGHNT and CDR2 YENEEA. Investigators took adjacent lung free of atypia at least 2 cm from the tumor margin. Here immunoSEQ multiplex PCR was the method, and the copy in TCRdb shows in-frame clones only, minus some. The sample has over a thousand clones; 22% are singletons. This TCR came from a female donor of 60 years or more with stage I squamous cell lung carcinoma. V and J are TRBV11-3 and TRBJ2-7, with 9 nucleotides matching TRBD1. The material was normal lung tissue next to the tumor, obtained before any cancer treatment. In DNA, the CDR3 is TGTGCCAGCAGCCCATTAGGGGACAGGGACTACGAGCAGTACTTC. The encoded protein is CASSPLGDRDYEQYF.